This T cell receptor (beta chain) came from a study of shared clonotypes between healthy human individuals. Study at large: Plates per donor: three CD4 naive, three CD4 memory, two CD8 naive, one CD8 memory. Study-level points and caveats: Larger richness was generally estimated for naive than memory subsets. The represented genetic and exposure-history diversity was limited by the small number of donors.

Regarding this clone: The antigen is undetermined.

Trimming cost V 4 bases and J 3 bases; bases outside gene matches: 9. CDR1 is SQVTM, CDR2 ANQGSEA, per germline. This CDR3 is 14 amino acids long. Some clones are missing from TCRdb's copy, which holds only in-frame ones; the method was immunoSEQ multiplex PCR. Here the sample spans about 1.1 million clones, around 82% being singletons. The CD4+ fraction was divided into a CD45RA+ naive subset and a CD45RA-negative memory subset. This clonotype originated in a man aged 18-30 years in good health. Some clones in this sample may be carry-over from other donors' samples. The chain uses TRBV29-1 and TRBJ2-7; 7 bases agree with TRBD2. Material for sequencing was memory CD4+ T cells from PBMCs. Stated subset: CD45RA-negative fraction. Here the CDR3 reads CSVAVGRAVYEQYF. CDR3 nucleotides: TGCAGCGTTGCCGTGGGGAGGGCTGTCTACGAGCAGTACTTC.